The 29 T cell receptor beta chains below were found in one sample sequenced in a study of CD8 T cells in Susac syndrome. The authors reverse transcribed about 0.45 to 1 ug RNA with random hexamers. TCRdb re-analysed the immunoSEQ multiplex PCR reads in MiXCR, keeping a single row per CDR3 protein. This table has roughly 200,000 distinct CDR3 sequences, roughly 95% appearing once. The sequencing input was CD4+ T cells from PBMCs. All receptors derive from a human donor in good health.

V is TRBV3-1 and J is TRBJ2-7; D remains unclear. The germline CDR1 and CDR2 sequences are LGHDT and YNNKEL (reference sequence). The CDR3 sequence is 13 residues long. Trimming pared 4 bases from V and 2 bases from J, leaving 9 bases between. DNA of the CDR3: TGTGCCAGCAGCCCCCGCAGGACCTACGAGCAGTACTTC. The encoded protein is CASSPRRTYEQYF.

V is TRBV25-1 and J is TRBJ1-2; no firm D call. The germline V and J ends were trimmed by 8 bases and 8 bases, with 24 bases remaining between them. Germline V lookup: CDR1 MGHDK, CDR2 SYGVNS. There are 15 residues in the CDR3. In DNA, the CDR3 is TGTGCCAGCCTCCCGATCAGCGCGGGGTTCGAGGGCTACACCTTC. Translated: CASLPISAGFEGYTF.

The V gene is TRBV15, the J gene TRBJ2-5, with D perhaps matching TRBD1 or TRBD2 (6 bases each). Germline CDR1 reads LNHNV; CDR2 reads YYDKDF (reference sequence). Trimming shortened V by 5 bases and J by 5 bases, and 15 bases separated the two germline ends. The CDR3 sequence is 14 residues long. For the CDR3, the DNA is TGTGCCACCAGCGGAGGGGGAGATGAGGAGACCCAGTACTTC. It specifies CATSGGGDEETQYF.

The chain links TRBV5-4 to TRBJ2-1; 12 bases are shared with TRBD2. With V trimmed by 2 bases and J by 4 bases, 10 bases remained unmatched. The CDR3 has 18 residues. Germline loops: CDR1 SGHNT, CDR2 YYREEE (reference sequence). CDR3 bases: TGTGCCAGCAGCTTCGGACTAGCGGGGATGCCTAGGTACAATGAGCAGTTCTTC. It is translated as CASSFGLAGMPRYNEQFF.

The chain has TRBV12-3 or TRBV12-4 and TRBJ2-5; D call uncertain. V lost 5 bases to trimming and J lost 7 bases, with 11 bases between them. CDR3 length equals 12 residues. DNA for the CDR3: TGTGCCAGCAGTCTGACGTCCGTGACCCAGTACTTC. Translated: CASSLTSVTQYF.

The CDR3 region has the DNA TGTGCCAGCAGCTCAGCGGTGGGGACATACGAGCAGTACTTC. Amino acid sequence: CASSSAVGTYEQYF. V and J are TRBV3-1 and TRBJ2-7; a weak D match, TRBD1 (6 bases). The CDR3 sequence is 14 residues long. The V end lost 5 bases, the J end lost 4 bases, and 15 bases lay between the germline ends. Germline V lookup: CDR1 LGHDT, CDR2 YNNKEL (reference sequence).

The J gene is TRBJ2-4, the V gene TRBV20-1; possibly TRBD1 for D (5 bases). V shed 6 bases and J shed 0 bases, with 15 bases lying between them. The CDR3 loop spans 15 amino acids. The germline V gene encodes CDR1 DFQATT and CDR2 SNEGSKA (reference sequence). The CDR3 region has the DNA TGCAGTGCCCTAGACAGAGTTCTAGCCAAAAACATTCAGTACTTC. Translation gives CSALDRVLAKNIQYF.

This clonotype appeared once. V and J are TRBV29-1 and TRBJ1-1; D is perhaps TRBD1 (5 bases). V lost 6 bases, J lost 3 bases, and 11 bases lay in between. The CDR3 runs 12 residues. Germline assignment: CDR1 SQVTM and CDR2 ANQGSEA. Here the CDR3 DNA reads TGCAGCGTGGGATGGGGGGACACTGAAGCTTTCTTT. Its translation: CSVGWGDTEAFF.

This chain connects TRBV29-1 to TRBJ1-4; 7 bases match TRBD1. Trimming removed 6 bases from V and 1 base from J; junction bases left unmatched: 8. The CDR3 is 15 residues long. Germline assignment: CDR1 SQVTM and CDR2 ANQGSEA. CDR3 sequence: CSVGGPGGTNEKLFF. The CDR3 DNA sequence: TGCAGCGTCGGGGGGCCAGGGGGAACTAATGAAAAACTGTTTTTT.

This clonotype was detected a few times. For the CDR3, the DNA is TGCAGCGTGGGACTTGTCCGCGATGAGCAGTTCTTC. Protein product: CSVGLVRDEQFF. J is TRBJ2-1 and V is TRBV29-1; D might be TRBD2 (6 bases). Trimming pared 6 bases from V and 8 bases from J, leaving 14 bases between. CDR1 is SQVTM, CDR2 ANQGSEA, per germline. The CDR3 totals 12 residues.

CDR3: CAWSVPLEQFF. The CDR3 DNA sequence: TGTGCCTGGAGTGTACCGTTGGAGCAGTTCTTC. This rearrangement joins TRBV30 to TRBJ2-1; D is unresolved. V lost 0 bases and J 10 bases, leaving 7 bases between the germline ends. This CDR3 is 11 amino acids long. Germline V lookup: CDR1 GTSNPN, CDR2 SVGIG (reference sequence).

As concerns this clonotype: An end of the junction differs from the germline gene, which may be a read error. V is TRBV3-1 and J is TRBJ2-1; D not certain. Germline V gene data show CDR1 as LGHDT and CDR2 as YNNKEL (reference sequence). CDR3 length equals 16 residues. CDR3 protein: CASSQRALLSSNEQFF. In DNA, the CDR3 is TGTGCCAGCAGCCAACGCGCATTGCTCTCCTCCAATGAGCAGTTCTTC.

This clonotype was counted only a few times. J is TRBJ1-5 and V is TRBV3-1; D is unresolved. The V gene lost 2 bases and the J gene lost 5 bases, with 4 bases spanning the gap. This CDR3 spans 12 amino acids. CDR1 is LGHDT, CDR2 YNNKEL, per germline (reference sequence). Here the CDR3 reads CASSQLDQPQHF. The CDR3 bases are TGTGCCAGCAGCCAATTGGATCAGCCCCAGCATTTT.

For the CDR3, the DNA is TGTGCCAGCAGTAAAGGAAGCTCCTACGAGCAGTACGTC. Amino acid sequence: CASSKGSSYEQYV. V usage is TRBV28 and J usage is TRBJ2-7, with no clear D. Trimming removed 5 bases from V and 0 bases from J, with 8 bases in between. The CDR3 totals 13 residues. Germline V gene lookup returns CDR1 MDHEN and CDR2 SYDVKM.

This rearrangement joins TRBV7-2 to TRBJ2-1; 10 bases agree with TRBD2. The J call is in doubt because the DNA end fits TRBJ2-7 better. This CDR3 region has 14 residues. Germline lookup yields CDR1 SGHTA and CDR2 FQGNSA. The DNA of the CDR3 is TGTGCCAGCAGCGTACCTAGCGGGGGCGCGACGCAGTACTTC. Its protein is CASSVPSGGATQYF.

This clonotype showed up just once. This rearrangement joins TRBV14 to TRBJ1-2; D not resolved. Between the trimmed V and J ends, which lost 0 bases and 2 bases, there was a span of 4 bases. The CDR3 totals 13 residues. The germline V gene encodes CDR1 SGHDN and CDR2 FVKESK. CDR3 sequence reads: CASSQDLNYGYTF. The CDR3 DNA sequence: TGTGCCAGCAGCCAAGATCTCAACTATGGCTACACCTTC. The whole variable domain, filled in from reference TRBV14 and TRBJ1-2, reads EAGVTQFPSHSVIEKGQTVTLRCDPISGHDNLYWYRRVMGKEIKFLLHFVKESKQDESGMPNNRFLAERTGGTYSTLKVQPAELEDSGVYFCASSQDLNYGYTFGSGTRLTVV.

The CDR3 sequence is CASSPAGLAESYEQYV. The CDR3 DNA is TGTGCCAGTAGTCCCGCGGGACTAGCGGAATCCTACGAGCAGTACGTC. The chain uses TRBV19 and TRBJ2-7, with 11 bases that match TRBD2. J lost 1 base, V lost 5 bases, and 7 bases had no gene match. The CDR3 extends over 16 amino acids. The V gene's germline CDR1 is LNHDA and CDR2 SQIVND (reference sequence).

This chain uses TRBV20-1 with TRBJ2-5; D not resolved. Deletions cut 0 bases from V and 2 bases from J, with 13 bases between. The CDR3 length is 15 residues. Germline lookup yields CDR1 DFQATT and CDR2 SNEGSKA (reference sequence). The CDR3 sequence: CSAREGSEPQETQYF. In nucleotides, the CDR3 is TGCAGTGCTAGAGAGGGGTCAGAGCCTCAAGAGACCCAGTACTTC.

The V and J genes are TRBV20-1 and TRBJ2-5; D unresolved. Deletions cut 3 bases from V and 1 base from J, with 12 bases between. CDR1 is DFQATT, CDR2 SNEGSKA, per germline (reference sequence). The CDR3 covers 14 residues. CDR3 bases: TGCAGTGCTAGTCCTCTCCGCCTCCAAGAGACCCAGTACTTC. This gives the protein CSASPLRLQETQYF.

This clonotype was seen once. The rearrangement links TRBV3-1 to TRBJ1-5; D ambiguous. V was shortened by 0 bases and J by 5 bases, with 2 bases between the two germline ends. This CDR3 has 12 residues. Germline V CDR1 and CDR2: LGHDT, YNNKEL (reference sequence). The CDR3: CASSQDYQPQHF. CDR3 sequence (DNA): TGTGCCAGCAGCCAAGACTATCAGCCCCAGCATTTT. Looking up the rest from reference TRBV3-1 and TRBJ1-5 gives the full variable domain: DTAVSQTPKYLVTQMGNDKSIKCEQNLGHDTMYWYKQDSKKFLKIMFSYNNKELIINETVPNRFSPKSPDKAHLNLHINSLELGDSAVYFCASSQDYQPQHFGDGTRLSIL.

The chain has TRBV7-7 and TRBJ2-5, with D perhaps matching TRBD1 (6 bases). The CDR3 runs 15 residues. Trimming took 5 bases from V and 5 from J, leaving 18 bases between them. Germline assignment: CDR1 SSHAT and CDR2 FNYEAQ (reference sequence). CDR3 in amino acids: CASSPQGVPGETQYF. The CDR3 region has the DNA TGTGCCAGCAGCCCACAGGGAGTACCTGGGGAGACCCAGTACTTC.

V gene TRBV29-1 combines with J gene TRBJ2-7; D perhaps matches TRBD1 (5 bases). The CDR3 consists of 13 residues. The V gene's germline CDR1 is SQVTM and CDR2 ANQGSEA. V was shortened by 7 bases and J by 3 bases, with 16 bases between the two germline ends. CDR3 nucleotides: TGCAGCGGCCATCTGCAGGGAAGCTACGAGCAGTACGTC. This encodes CSGHLQGSYEQYV.

The chain is built from TRBV9 and TRBJ1-2; the D gene is possibly TRBD1 (5 bases). The V end was cut by 3 bases, the J end by 8 bases, with 14 bases between. The CDR3 totals 13 residues. Per germline, CDR1 SGDLS and CDR2 YYNGEE. In nucleotides, the CDR3 is TGTGCCAGCAGCGCGGTGGGGGGAAGCGGCTACACCTTC. The encoded protein is CASSAVGGSGYTF.

V is TRBV10-3 and J is TRBJ2-7; D assignment may be TRBD1 or TRBD2 (6 bases each). The V and J ends lost 6 bases and 3 bases respectively, with 15 bases between them. Germline V CDR1 and CDR2: ENHRY, SYGVKD. The CDR3 contains 14 residues. DNA of the CDR3: TGTGCCATCAGGGGGGGCGGCAGGGGCTACGAGCAGTACGTC. It codes for CAIRGGGRGYEQYV.

This clonotype was observed a few times. The rearrangement uses TRBV6-2 or TRBV6-3 and TRBJ2-7; TRBD2 aligns across 13 bases. CDR1 is MNHEY, CDR2 SVGEGT, per germline. This CDR3 has 16 amino acids. Trimming removed 0 bases from V and 2 bases from J; junction bases left unmatched: 1. The CDR3 DNA is TGTGCCAGCAGTTACTCGGGGACTAGCGGGACCTACGAGCAGTACGTC. Translated, it gives CASSYSGTSGTYEQYV.

This rearrangement joins TRBV5-1 to TRBJ1-4; 8 bases match TRBD1. The germline CDR1 and CDR2 sequences are SGHRS and YFSETQ. CDR3 length: 18 residues. V lost 2 bases, J lost 5 bases, and 14 bases stayed unmatched. The CDR3 loop is CASSFDFRTGRQNEKLFF. The CDR3 DNA reads TGCGCCAGCAGCTTCGATTTTAGGACAGGGCGACAAAATGAAAAACTGTTTTTT.

The sample holds one count of this clonotype. The CDR3 spells CSAPGGGSYEQYF. The DNA of the CDR3 is TGCAGTGCCCCGGGGGGGGGCTCCTACGAGCAGTACTTC. The chain uses TRBV20-1 and TRBJ2-7, with TRBD2 matching 8 bases. Germline-derived CDR1 and CDR2 are DFQATT and SNEGSKA (reference sequence). This CDR3 is 13 amino acids long. V shed 6 bases, J shed 0 bases, and the junction held 4 bases outside the gene matches.

The chain uses TRBV2 and TRBJ2-3, with D unresolved. In germline, CDR1 is SNHLY, CDR2 FYNNEI. The CDR3 extends over 14 amino acids. V lost 2 bases, J lost 2 bases, and 8 bases lay in between. As DNA, the CDR3 is TGTGCCAGCAGTGAACTGCGGTTCACAGATACGCAGTATTTT. It codes for CASSELRFTDTQYF.

This clonotype has only one observation. This chain links TRBV28 with TRBJ2-7; D is unclear. The CDR3 length is 12 residues. Germline V gene lookup returns CDR1 MDHEN and CDR2 SYDVKM. V shed 3 bases and J shed 3 bases, with 6 bases lying between them. The CDR3 loop is CASSFSSYEQYV. Here the CDR3 DNA reads TGTGCCAGCAGTTTCTCAAGCTACGAGCAGTACGTC.